The clone carrying this T cell receptor (beta chain) was recorded only once. Its specificity is unknown. Unstimulated PBMCs were sorted into CD3+CD4+ and CD3+CD8+ populations. V shed 2 bases and J shed 7 bases, with 12 bases lying between them. The CDR3 covers 13 residues. Looked up from germline, CDR1 is SGHTA and CDR2 is FQGNSA. Method: immunoSEQ multiplex PCR; TCRdb's copy keeps in-frame clones and lacks some. The data hold about 24,000 clones, with more than 65% observed a single time. These data belong to a study of T cell clones after liver transplantation. Overall study findings and caveats: Migration into the graft, not deletion, may explain lost graft donor-reactive T cells.

The TCR originated in a human donor who received a liver transplant. The sequencing here drew on CD4+ T cells from blood, taken before liver transplant. The genes are TRBV7-2 and TRBJ2-7, with unresolved D. Here the CDR3 reads CASSLSGLLEQYV. For the CDR3, the DNA is TGTGCCAGCAGCTTATCTGGCCTGCTAGAGCAGTACGTC.